The 15 T cell receptor beta chains below were found in one sample sequenced in a study of blood T cell repertoires in COVID-19 (dated by TCRdb to about 2020). The method behind the library was the immunoSEQ multiplex PCR assay. The clones in this table, taken by TCRdb from immuneACCESS, are in-frame only. Not every clone is retained; where verified, under half of the shortfall comes from an unresolved V gene, and the cause of the rest is unknown. The sample table records under 300,000 clones; about four fifths of these occur just once. The ten largest make up around 2% of the sample. The material sequenced was peripheral blood. The receptor set was obtained from a man aged 25-45 years who had recovered from COVID-19.

This chain links TRBV3-1 (or the pseudogene TRBV3-2) with TRBJ1-1; no definite D call. Germline CDR1 and CDR2: LGHDT and YNNKEL (reference sequence). The CDR3 sequence is 15 residues long. Trimming took 1 base from V and 1 from J, leaving 10 bases between them. CDR3 sequence reads: CASSQAQGGNTEAFF. CDR3 bases: TGTGCCAGCAGCCAAGCCCAAGGAGGGAACACTGAAGCTTTCTTT.

The chain combines TRBV7-2 with TRBJ2-5; 15 nucleotides agree with TRBD2. Unmatched junction bases numbered 4, after V lost 4 bases and J lost 4 bases. Germline CDR1 SGHTA, CDR2 FQGNSA. This CDR3 spans 16 amino acids. The CDR3 nucleotides are TGTGCCAGCAGCTCCGGGACTAGCGGGGGGATAGAGACCCAGTACTTC. Its translation is CASSSGTSGGIETQYF.

The rearrangement uses TRBV5-1 and TRBJ1-2; D gene unclear. CDR1 and CDR2 (germline): SGHRS, YFSETQ. This CDR3 contains 13 residues. Trimming took off 0 bases at V and 4 bases at J, with 7 bases between the two ends. The CDR3 here is CASSLDSLYGYTF. DNA of the CDR3: TGCGCCAGCAGCTTGGACAGTCTCTATGGCTACACCTTC. The full variable domain, with the rest looked up from reference TRBV5-1 and TRBJ1-2, is KAGVTQTPRYLIKTRGQQVTLSCSPISGHRSVSWYQQTPGQGLQFLFEYFSETQRNKGNFPGRFSGRQFSNSRSEMNVSTLELGDSALYLCASSLDSLYGYTFGSGTRLTVV.

This clone was observed once. The rearrangement uses TRBV5-8 and TRBJ1-3; D unresolved. CDR1 is SGHTS, CDR2 YDEGEE, per germline. Trimming cost V 0 bases and J 4 bases, with 11 bases left between them. The CDR3 is made up of 15 amino acids. The CDR3 nucleotides are TGTGCCAGCAGCTTGGATCGTTTTTCGGGAAACACCATATATTTT. This translates into CASSLDRFSGNTIYF.

The chain carries TRBV4-2 and TRBJ2-3; D is possibly TRBD1 (5 bases). CDR3 length equals 15 residues. The germline V gene encodes CDR1 LGHNA and CDR2 YNFKEQ. Trimming shortened V by 0 bases and J by 2 bases, and 9 bases separated the two germline ends. The CDR3 DNA is TGTGCCAGCAGCCAAGATGGGGCCCACACAGATACGCAGTATTTT. As protein: CASSQDGAHTDTQYF.

V usage is TRBV5-1 and J usage is TRBJ1-1; 8 bases fit TRBD1. With V trimmed by 2 bases and J by 6 bases, 15 bases remained unmatched. The CDR3 sequence is 17 residues long. Germline V CDR1 and CDR2: SGHRS, YFSETQ. CDR3 region: CASSFGQGNSQSAEAFF. The CDR3 DNA sequence: TGCGCCAGCAGCTTCGGACAGGGCAACTCTCAGTCCGCTGAAGCTTTCTTT. The variable domain in full, with the rest retrieved from reference TRBV5-1 and TRBJ1-1, is KAGVTQTPRYLIKTRGQQVTLSCSPISGHRSVSWYQQTPGQGLQFLFEYFSETQRNKGNFPGRFSGRQFSNSRSEMNVSTLELGDSALYLCASSFGQGNSQSAEAFFGQGTRLTVV.

This sequence joins TRBV18 and TRBJ1-4; 7 nucleotides agree with TRBD1. Germline V gene sequence: CDR1 KGHSH, CDR2 LQKENI. The CDR3 is 14 amino acids. Losses at the gene ends were 0 bases for V and 7 bases for J; bases not matched to a gene: 2. The CDR3 spells CASSPPNRGEKLFF. The CDR3 DNA reads TGTGCCAGCTCACCACCGAACAGGGGTGAAAAACTGTTTTTT.

The chain has TRBV1 and TRBJ2-7; the D segment call TRBD2 is taken from the table without a DNA check. TRBV1 has pseudogene status. The CDR3 length is 8 residues. The DNA for the CDR3 is TGCACCAGCAGCCTCTGTTTATTC. Translation: CTSSLCLF.

A few counts support this clone. The chain is built from TRBV2 and TRBJ2-7, with TRBD1 as a possible D gene (5 bases). The CDR3 consists of 12 residues. Germline loops: CDR1 SNHLY, CDR2 FYNNEI. V dropped 8 bases and J dropped 2 bases, with 10 bases sitting between them. CDR3 sequence (DNA): TGTGCCAGCGTACAGGAAGCCTACGAGCAGTACGTC. Translation: CASVQEAYEQYV.

On this clone: Germline is not matched at one junction end, which may reflect a read error. V and J are TRBV19 and TRBJ2-5, with 8 bases matching TRBD2. The germline CDR1 and CDR2 sequences are LNHDA and SQIVND (reference sequence). This CDR3 has 14 residues. The CDR3 here is CASSKTGGRETQYF. Here the CDR3 DNA reads TGTGCCAGCAGTAAGACGGGGGGGAGGGAGACCCAGTACTTC.

The chain couples TRBV6-7 to TRBJ2-3, with a tentative D call TRBD1 (6 bases). TRBV6-7 is an ORF; its function is uncertain. Trimming removed 7 bases from V and 1 base from J, with 21 bases in between. This CDR3 has 17 residues. CDR3 loop: CASTLNDRQVRTDTQYF. CDR3 DNA: TGTGCCAGCACCCTTAACGACCGACAGGTTCGCACAGATACGCAGTATTTT.

This chain joins TRBV14 and TRBJ2-5, with TRBD2 identical over 11 bases. The CDR3 extends over 16 amino acids. The trim removed 4 bases at V and 2 bases at J, leaving 6 bases unmatched. The germline V gene encodes CDR1 SGHDN and CDR2 FVKESK. The CDR3 DNA reads TGTGCCAGCAGCCCCCGGGCTAGCGGGGGGCAAGAGACCCAGTACTTC. Its protein is CASSPRASGGQETQYF. The complete variable domain, with remaining parts taken from reference TRBV14 and TRBJ2-5, reads EAGVTQFPSHSVIEKGQTVTLRCDPISGHDNLYWYRRVMGKEIKFLLHFVKESKQDESGMPNNRFLAERTGGTYSTLKVQPAELEDSGVYFCASSPRASGGQETQYFGPGTRLLVL.

The gene calls are TRBV4-1 and TRBJ2-3; TRBD2 matches 15 bases. The germline CDR1 and CDR2 sequences are MGHRA and YSYEKL. The CDR3 has 19 residues. The J segment lost 0 bases and the V segment lost 3 bases, leaving 7 bases of the junction unmatched. The DNA for the CDR3 is TGCGCCAGCAGCCAGCCTGGACTAGCGGGGGGGACTAGCACAGATACGCAGTATTTT. Protein: CASSQPGLAGGTSTDTQYF.

V gene TRBV7-9 combines with J gene TRBJ2-1; tentatively, D is TRBD1 (6 bases). Trimming left V 1 base short and J 12 bases short, with 13 bases between. CDR1 and CDR2 from the germline V gene are SEHNR and FQNEAQ (reference sequence). The CDR3 spans 13 residues. This chain's CDR3 is CASSLGGGVGQFF. DNA for the CDR3: TGTGCCAGCAGCTTAGGAGGGGGTGTTGGGCAGTTCTTC.

DNA for the CDR3: TGTGCCAGCAGCGTCGGAAGAGGCGGGGGGCGCACAGATACGCAGTATTTT. Translated, it gives CASSVGRGGGRTDTQYF. The J gene is TRBJ2-3, the V gene TRBV9; 8 bases are shared with TRBD2. Germline CDR1 reads SGDLS; CDR2 reads YYNGEE. Germline trimming cut 2 bases from V and 1 base from J; bases unmatched to any gene: 9. This CDR3 is 17 amino acids long.